This T cell receptor beta chain came from a study of cytomegalovirus exposure and HLA in healthy donors. About the study: Unique TCR beta sequences numbering around 110 million came from 150 million to 200 million T cells in an earlier analysis. Findings and caveats of the study: It was taken for granted in presence/absence analyses that sequencing depth across donors was roughly uniform.

Healthy bone marrow donors made up the donors. Nominal health characterized the donors when sampled, though unrecorded immune exposures were likely. Researchers ran the PCR with 60 Vbeta and 13 Jbeta primers. The repertoire was sequenced with immunoSEQ multiplex PCR; TCRdb's copy has only in-frame clones and lacks some. This table has about 190,000 clones, roughly four fifths appearing once. A remark on this clone: The antigen is not known.

CDR1 and CDR2 from the germline V gene are MDHEN and SYDVKM. Trimming removed 3 bases from V and 5 bases from J; junction bases left unmatched: 5. The CDR3 runs 14 residues. The chain combines TRBV28 with TRBJ2-3; 7 positions match TRBD1. Sequences were obtained from PBMCs. This TCR was sampled from a woman aged 25 to 39 in good health and CMV-seropositive. The CDR3 here is CASSLTGNLDTQYF. Written as DNA, the CDR3 is TGTGCCAGCAGTTTGACAGGGAATTTAGATACGCAGTATTTT.